This T cell receptor (beta chain) was obtained from a study of sequential checkpoint blockade in melanoma. Study in general: Randomization was 1:1 between first-line nivolumab→ipilimumab and ipilimumab→nivolumab.

Method: immunoSEQ multiplex PCR; TCRdb's copy keeps in-frame clones and lacks some. The table lists about 10,000 clones, roughly 72% of them singletons. Germline CDR1 GTSNPN, CDR2 SVGIG (reference sequence). CDR3 length equals 13 residues. Trimming took 5 bases from V and 8 from J; bases not matched to a gene: 10. Described treatment: randomized to nivolumab then ipilimumab (arm A) or the reverse (arm B). This rearrangement joins TRBV30 to TRBJ1-2; TRBD1 matches at 8 bases. The TCR was taken from a human donor with melanoma. The sequences come from CD8+ T cells sorted from blood (inferred from file names), collected from a patient given nivolumab and ipilimumab in sequence. The CDR3 here is CAWAARTGSGYTF. CDR3 DNA: TGTGCCTGGGCGGCCCGGACAGGGAGCGGCTACACCTTC.